A single sample is the source of the 12 T cell receptor beta chains below, sequenced in a study of HIV-infected patients and healthy controls. No cell fractionation was done, so the repertoire covers all unsorted peripheral blood T cells. Reverse transcription used about 500 ng RNA and constant-region primers for alpha and beta. Separate chain-specific third strand synthesis with multiplexing indices produced the alpha and beta libraries. TCRdb re-called the 5' RACE reads through MiXCR, storing one row per CDR3 protein. The data hold 3,500 to 5,500 distinct CDR3 sequences, with about 8% observed a single time. The sequences come from blood, collected before antiretroviral therapy. All receptors derive from an adult with HIV infection.

This clonotype was observed a handful of times. The CDR3 protein is CASSLTGGRGTEAFF. As DNA, the CDR3 is TGTGCCAGCAGCCTTACAGGGGGAAGGGGGACTGAAGCTTTCTTT. The rearrangement uses TRBV14 and TRBJ1-1, with 8 bases aligning to TRBD1. J lost 5 bases, V lost 4 bases, and 9 bases had no gene match. Germline values: CDR1 SGHDN, CDR2 FVKESK. This CDR3 region has 15 residues.

This clonotype was counted a few times. The chain uses TRBV6-1 and TRBJ1-1; 7 bases line up with TRBD1. The CDR3 covers 13 residues. V dropped 5 bases and J dropped 3; count of bases not matched to a gene: 3. Germline CDR1 is MNHNS and CDR2 is SASEGT. For the CDR3, the DNA is TGTGCCAGCAGTCTCACAGGGGACACTGAAGCTTTCTTT. Translated, it gives CASSLTGDTEAFF.

By its share, this clonotype is medium-sized. V and J are TRBV20-1 and TRBJ1-5; D is perhaps TRBD1 (6 bases). The ends were cut back, 7 bases at V and 5 bases at J, with 15 bases in the middle. CDR3 length: 13 amino acids. Germline CDR1 and CDR2: DFQATT and SNEGSKA (reference sequence). The CDR3 DNA sequence: TGCAGTGTATCCAGGGGAACGGATCAGCCCCAGCATTTT. Its protein product is CSVSRGTDQPQHF.

This clonotype was detected only a few times. The chain uses TRBV28 and TRBJ2-1; the match to TRBD2 covers 8 bases. Per germline, CDR1 MDHEN and CDR2 SYDVKM. This CDR3 is built from 16 residues. V gave up 5 bases and J gave up 4 bases; unmatched junction bases: 10. The CDR3 bases are TGTGCCAGCAGTCCACGTCGGGCGGGAGGATACAATGAGCAGTTCTTC. Its protein is CASSPRRAGGYNEQFF.

This clonotype is medium-sized (0.01 to 0.1%). The CDR3 DNA sequence: TGTGCCAGCAGCTCGGAGACAGGATCAACTAATGAAAAACTGTTTTTT. It translates to CASSSETGSTNEKLFF. The V gene is TRBV7-6, the J gene TRBJ1-4; possible D gene TRBD1, 6 bases. V lost 4 bases, J lost 0 bases, and 12 bases lay in between. The CDR3 has 16 residues. The V gene's germline CDR1 is SGHVS and CDR2 FNYEAQ.

This clonotype is classed as medium-sized. This rearrangement joins TRBV7-3 to TRBJ2-5; D possibly corresponds to TRBD2 (5 bases). The germline V gene encodes CDR1 SGHTA and CDR2 FQGTGA. The CDR3 contains 15 residues. Trimming removed 5 bases from V and 2 bases from J, with 15 bases in between. In nucleotides, the CDR3 is TGTGCCAGCAGCCCAAATGCCGGACTGCAAGAGACCCAGTACTTC. It translates to CASSPNAGLQETQYF.

This clonotype was seen ten or more times. The chain recombines TRBV11-2 with TRBJ1-6, with unresolved D. Trimming took off 1 base at V and 13 bases at J, with 14 bases between the two ends. CDR3 length: 14 residues. CDR1 is SGHAT and CDR2 is FQNNGV in the germline V gene. The CDR3 DNA sequence: TGTGCCAGCAGCTTAGGTATTGCAGATCGGCCCCTCCACTTT. It translates to CASSLGIADRPLHF.

This clonotype was detected only a few times. The gene calls are TRBV3-1 and TRBJ1-1; D not resolved. The CDR3 spans 16 residues. Germline loops: CDR1 LGHDT, CDR2 YNNKEL (reference sequence). Trimming removed 0 bases at V and 2 bases at J, with 13 bases between. The CDR3 sequence is CASSQDLEHANTEAFF. DNA of the CDR3: TGTGCCAGCAGCCAAGATCTCGAACACGCTAACACTGAAGCTTTCTTT.

This clonotype is labeled as medium-sized. The chain uses TRBV7-8 and TRBJ1-2, with a tentative D call TRBD1 (6 bases). Germline V gives CDR1 SGHVS, CDR2 FQNEAQ. The V and J ends lost 5 bases and 4 bases respectively, with 17 bases between them. This CDR3 is built from 15 residues. CDR3 coding DNA: TGTGCCAGCAGCCTTAGGGGGTCCTCCCTCTATGGCTACACCTTC. Translation: CASSLRGSSLYGYTF. The full variable domain, its missing parts supplied by reference TRBV7-8 and TRBJ1-2, is GAGVSQSPRYKVAKRGQDVALRCDPISGHVSLFWYQQALGQGPEFLTYFQNEAQLDKSGLPSDRFFAERPEGSVSTLKIQRTQQEDSAVYLCASSLRGSSLYGYTFGSGTRLTVV.

V is TRBV20-1 and J is TRBJ1-5; 7 bases agree with TRBD1. CDR3 length: 17 amino acids. In germline, CDR1 is DFQATT, CDR2 SNEGSKA (reference sequence). Trimming removed 0 bases from V and 0 bases from J; junction bases left unmatched: 8. In DNA, the CDR3 is TGCAGTGCTAGAGATGTTTGGACAGGTTATAGCAATCAGCCCCAGCATTTT. It translates to CSARDVWTGYSNQPQHF.

This clonotype was counted ten times or more. V is TRBV29-1 and J is TRBJ1-1; D is unclear. CDR3 length equals 12 residues. Trimming removed 5 bases from V and 0 bases from J, with 7 bases in between. Germline V CDR1 and CDR2: SQVTM, ANQGSEA. The CDR3 protein is CSVTIMNTEAFF. Written as DNA, the CDR3 is TGCAGCGTTACCATCATGAACACTGAAGCTTTCTTT.

This clonotype was picked up many times. The chain uses TRBV13 and TRBJ2-1; D remains ambiguous. The V and J ends lost 1 base and 10 bases respectively, with 2 bases between them. CDR1 is PRHDT, CDR2 FYEKMQ, per germline (reference sequence). The CDR3 is 10 residues long. For the CDR3, the DNA is TGTGCCAGCAGCTTAGACGAGCAGTTCTTC. Protein sequence: CASSLDEQFF.